This T cell receptor (beta chain) was recorded in a study of cytomegalovirus exposure and HLA in healthy donors. Study in general: Unique TCRs from HLA-typed donors, roughly 89 million of them, were held in an early data release. Study-level results: Altogether, 160 or so TCR beta chains were recorded as cytomegalovirus-associated. Beyond CMV serostatus, there was no information to go on about immune exposure. As a later analysis revealed, most CMV-associated TCR beta chains appeared HLA-restricted.

CDR1 is MNHNS and CDR2 is SASEGT in the germline V gene. This CDR3 spans 15 amino acids. The PCR employed 60 Vbeta primers together with 13 Jbeta primers. The table came from immunoSEQ multiplex PCR; TCRdb's copy has only in-frame clones and leaves some out. Seen here are 200,000 to 250,000 clones, more than 65% observed once, and the top ten hold under 0.8%. About this clone: The antigen remains unidentified.

The sample was PBMCs. This chain joins TRBV6-1 and TRBJ2-5; 7 bases fit TRBD1. The J call may be in error: the DNA end matches TRBJ2-7 better. This TCR was sampled from a man aged 18 to 29 in good health and CMV-seronegative. CDR3 loop: CASSEDKGGHDEQYF. The CDR3 coding sequence is TGTGCCAGCAGTGAAGATAAAGGGGGCCACGACGAGCAGTACTTC.